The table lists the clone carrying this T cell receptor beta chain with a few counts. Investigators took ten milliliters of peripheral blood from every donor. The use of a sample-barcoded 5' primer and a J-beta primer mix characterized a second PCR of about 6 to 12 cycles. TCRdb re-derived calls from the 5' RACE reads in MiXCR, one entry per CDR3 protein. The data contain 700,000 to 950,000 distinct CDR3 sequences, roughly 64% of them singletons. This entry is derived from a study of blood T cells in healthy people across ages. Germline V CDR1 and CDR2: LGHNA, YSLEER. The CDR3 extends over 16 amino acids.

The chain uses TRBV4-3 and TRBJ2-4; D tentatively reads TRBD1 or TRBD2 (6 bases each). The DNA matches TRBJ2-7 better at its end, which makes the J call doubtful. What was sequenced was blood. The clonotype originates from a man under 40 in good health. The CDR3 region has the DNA TGCGCCAGCAGCCAAGACAGTCGTCAGGGGAGGAACGAGCAGTACTTC. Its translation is CASSQDSRQGRNEQYF.